This TCR beta chain was identified during a study of T cells in Graves' hyperthyroidism and ophthalmopathy. This clonotype was observed many times. Amplified TCR beta CDR3 regions came from RNA transcripts. A set of HTBI primers served as the primers for a first-round RT-PCR of the TCR CDR3. TCRdb reanalysed the multiplex PCR reads using MiXCR and keeps one entry per CDR3 protein. The repertoire holds over 500,000 distinct CDR3 sequences, 14% seen once, with approximately 14% in the top ten. The CDR3 covers 14 residues. Trimming took 6 bases from V and 6 from J; bases not matched to a gene: 3. Germline lookup yields CDR1 SNHLY and CDR2 FYNNEI.

V and J are TRBV2 and TRBJ2-1, with 12 nucleotides matching TRBD1. This TCR was recovered from a woman in her thirties or forties with Graves' hyperthyroidism. Sequencing was performed on blood. The CDR3 spells CASRGTGGSNEQFF. Here the CDR3 DNA reads TGTGCCAGCAGGGGGACAGGGGGCTCCAATGAGCAGTTCTTC.